The entry below gives a single T cell receptor (beta chain) sequence along with its context. The trim removed 5 bases at V and 8 bases at J, leaving 11 bases unmatched. The CDR3 length is 15 residues. Per germline, CDR1 SGHDN and CDR2 FVKESK. The entry originates in a study of shared clonotypes between healthy human individuals. Naivety among CD8 cells was defined by CD45RO negativity and positive CCR7 selection, thereby excluding terminally differentiated effector memory CD45RA+ cells. The run depth of the assay was deep. The repertoire was sequenced with immunoSEQ multiplex PCR; TCRdb's copy has only in-frame clones and lacks some. The repertoire includes about 2 million clones, approximately 94% of them detected once, and 0.9% to 1.5% sits in the top ten.

The receptor comes from a man aged 18 to 30 in good health. Material for sequencing was naive CD8+ T cells sorted from blood. The J gene is TRBJ1-1, the V gene TRBV14, with TRBD1 matching over 10 bases. The CDR3 bases are TGTGCCAGCAGCGTAGGTCCCGGGACAGGGGCCGAAGCTTTCTTT. It translates to CASSVGPGTGAEAFF. Variable domain in full (rest from reference TRBV14 and TRBJ1-1): EAGVTQFPSHSVIEKGQTVTLRCDPISGHDNLYWYRRVMGKEIKFLLHFVKESKQDESGMPNNRFLAERTGGTYSTLKVQPAELEDSGVYFCASSVGPGTGAEAFFGQGTRLTVV.